The T cell receptor beta chain described here comes from a study of human T cells and chemical hapten exposure. Study observations and caveats: TCRs at a frequency above 1 in 1000 stayed unchanged with DPC sensitization.

With regard to this clonotype: Its antigen remains unidentified.

The study used a library that attached unique molecular identifiers to individual cDNA molecules. TCRdb redid the calling of the RACE reads with MiXCR, one entry per CDR3 protein. In the table there are about 40,000 distinct CDR3 sequences, 3% to 3.5% of which are singletons. V was trimmed by 3 bases and J by 1 base, leaving 12 bases between them. Germline loops: CDR1 SGHTA, CDR2 FQGTGA. The CDR3 is 15 amino acids. Noted time point: patch test 2, 6 weeks after DPC sensitization. Treatment meaning: therapeutic diphenylcyclopropenone sensitization with weekly scalp DPC. The source of this sequence is a man aged 40-49 years with alopecia areata. Some clones in this sample may be carry-over from other donors' samples. The input for sequencing was whole blood, taken in connection with sensitization to the hapten diphenylcyclopropenone (DPC). V gene TRBV7-3 combines with J gene TRBJ1-1; weak D call: TRBD1 (5 bases). The CDR3 protein is CASSLGPVGNTEAFF. CDR3 DNA: TGTGCCAGCAGCTTGGGACCAGTCGGGAACACTGAAGCTTTCTTT.